This TCR beta chain comes out of a study of beta chain features in type 1 diabetes. Findings and limits, study-wide: Across all four CD4+ subsets, people with type 1 diabetes showed modestly shorter TCRB CDR3s.

The investigators reverse transcribed all of the isolated RNA, so they sequenced expressed TCRB transcripts. Deep immunoSEQ sequencing covered naive, central memory and regulatory T cell samples. The table came from immunoSEQ multiplex PCR; TCRdb's copy has only in-frame clones and leaves some out. Of around 180,000 clones in the sample, approximately 8.4% were seen once. A note on this clone: What it binds is unknown.

The TCR comes from a man aged 18-30 years with type 1 diabetes. Sequenced material: central memory CD4+ T cells from blood.

The CDR3 coding sequence is TGTGCCAGCAACTCATTTACAGGGGGCCAAGAGACCCAGTACTTC. Its protein product is CASNSFTGGQETQYF. The chain combines TRBV27 with TRBJ2-5; TRBD1 matches at 8 bases. V trimming: 7 bases; J trimming: 1 base; junction bases outside the gene matches: 8. Germline CDR1 MNHEY, CDR2 SMNVEV (reference sequence). This CDR3 contains 15 residues.